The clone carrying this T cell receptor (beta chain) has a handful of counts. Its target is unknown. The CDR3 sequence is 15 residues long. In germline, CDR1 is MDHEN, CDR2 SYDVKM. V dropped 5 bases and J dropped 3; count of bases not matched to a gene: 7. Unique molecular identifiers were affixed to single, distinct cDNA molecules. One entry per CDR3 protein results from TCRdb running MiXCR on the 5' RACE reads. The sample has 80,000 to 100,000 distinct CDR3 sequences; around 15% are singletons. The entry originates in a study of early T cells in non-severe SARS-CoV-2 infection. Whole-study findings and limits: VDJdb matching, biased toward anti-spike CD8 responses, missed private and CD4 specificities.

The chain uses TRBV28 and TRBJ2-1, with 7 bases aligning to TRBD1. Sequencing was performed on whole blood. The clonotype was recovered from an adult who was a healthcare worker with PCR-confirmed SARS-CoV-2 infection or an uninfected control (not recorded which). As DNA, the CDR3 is TGTGCCAGCAGTAGCGACAGGGTAGGCTACAATGAGCAGTTCTTC. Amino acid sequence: CASSSDRVGYNEQFF.